The sequence of this T cell receptor beta chain was determined in a study of cytomegalovirus exposure and HLA in healthy donors. General study results and limits: Some public TCRs appeared in many individuals, while most sequences were rare. For cytomegalovirus status, the classifier reportedly gave diagnoses with high specificity and sensitivity.

About this clone: What it recognizes is unknown.

Generated by immunoSEQ multiplex PCR, the TCRdb table keeps only in-frame clones and is missing some. The sample yields some 150,000 clones, 80% to 90% seen once. Looked up from germline, CDR1 is SGHVS and CDR2 is FNYEAQ. V was shortened by 4 bases and J by 5 bases, with 8 bases between the two germline ends. The CDR3 has 12 residues. V and J are TRBV7-6 and TRBJ1-1; D gene unclear. The clonotype originates from a man aged 18 to 29 in good health and CMV-seropositive. Specimen: PBMCs. The CDR3 DNA follows: TGTGCCAGCAGCTCGGGGAGAACTGAAGCTTTCTTT. Amino acid sequence: CASSSGRTEAFF. The variable domain in full, with the rest retrieved from reference TRBV7-6 and TRBJ1-1, is GAGVSQSPRYKVTKRGQDVALRCDPISGHVSLYWYRQALGQGPEFLTYFNYEAQQDKSGLPNDRFSAERPEGSISTLTIQRTEQRDSAMYRCASSSGRTEAFFGQGTRLTVV.